The 8 T cell receptor beta chains below were found in one sample sequenced in a study of beta chain features in type 1 diabetes (dated by TCRdb to the late 2010s). Libraries came from the immunoSEQ multiplex PCR assay. The entire amount of isolated RNA was reverse transcribed using the High Capacity cDNA Reverse Transcription Kit, so the sequenced TCRB transcripts were expressed ones. TCRdb holds this immuneACCESS table with in-frame rearrangements only. Some clones are missing; in checked studies, unresolved V genes explain under half, and the rest has no known cause. This sample holds 450,000 to 600,000 clones; roughly 30% were observed only once. The top ten hold almost 0.065% of the sample. The sequencing sample was made of naive CD4+ T cells from blood. This sample's cell subset or site label indicates: true naive CD4+ T cells. Source of these receptors: a man aged 18 to 35 in good health.

This clone was seen more than once but under ten times. The chain carries TRBV29-1 and TRBJ1-2; D gene unclear. Germline assignment: CDR1 SQVTM and CDR2 ANQGSEA. V was pared by 3 bases and J by 0 bases, with 11 bases between. The CDR3 runs 14 residues. CDR3 DNA: TGCAGCGTTGATCCGGCAGGTTCTAACTATGGCTACACCTTC. Translating it yields CSVDPAGSNYGYTF.

The chain is built from TRBV7-2 and TRBJ1-3; D is ambiguous. Per germline, CDR1 SGHTA and CDR2 FQGNSA. The CDR3 is 13 residues long. Trimming took off 5 bases at V and 4 bases at J, with 9 bases between the two ends. The CDR3: CASSPRSGNTIYF. The CDR3, as DNA: TGTGCCAGCAGCCCTCGATCCGGAAACACCATATATTTT.

V and J are TRBV29-1 and TRBJ1-1; D possibly corresponds to TRBD1 (6 bases). The CDR3 has 13 amino acids. In germline, CDR1 is SQVTM, CDR2 ANQGSEA. V lost 8 bases and J lost 4, with 17 bases in between. The CDR3 sequence: CSSKQGMATEAFF. The CDR3 DNA sequence: TGCAGCTCAAAACAGGGAATGGCCACTGAAGCTTTCTTT.

The genes are TRBV2 and TRBJ1-1; a weak D match, TRBD1 (6 bases). The CDR3 consists of 14 residues. Trimming removed 6 bases at V and 6 bases at J, with 17 bases between. CDR1 SNHLY and CDR2 FYNNEI come from the germline V gene. CDR3 region: CASSGTGRRSEAFF. CDR3 in DNA: TGTGCCAGCAGCGGCACAGGGAGGAGGTCTGAAGCTTTCTTT.

The chain recombines TRBV25-1 with TRBJ1-1, with unresolved D. The ends were cut back, 1 base at V and 1 base at J, with 7 bases in the middle. The CDR3 has 14 residues. Germline V gene data show CDR1 as MGHDK and CDR2 as SYGVNS. Here the CDR3 DNA reads TGTGCCAGCAGTGAATTCGCAGGGAACACTGAAGCTTTCTTT. Its translation: CASSEFAGNTEAFF.

In its sample, this clone was seen a few times. The rearrangement links TRBV7-2 to TRBJ2-5; weak D call: TRBD2 (6 bases). With 0 bases removed from V and 2 bases from J, the gap between germline ends came to 10 bases. The CDR3 loop spans 15 amino acids. CDR1 SGHTA and CDR2 FQGNSA come from the germline V gene. CDR3 loop: CASSLARSGQETQYF. DNA for the CDR3: TGTGCCAGCAGCTTAGCCCGTAGCGGTCAAGAGACCCAGTACTTC.

This chain joins TRBV2 and TRBJ2-2; TRBD2 matches 10 bases. V dropped 7 bases and J dropped 6; count of bases not matched to a gene: 5. From germline, CDR1 is SNHLY and CDR2 FYNNEI. The CDR3 runs 14 residues. CDR3 nucleotides: TGTGCCAGCAAAGGTAGCGGGAGGTCCGGGGAGCTGTTTTTT. Amino acids: CASKGSGRSGELFF.

This clone was recorded a few times. The J gene is TRBJ2-7, the V gene TRBV4-2, with 11 bases matching TRBD1. With 5 bases clipped from V and 3 bases from J, the junction kept 3 bases outside the gene matches. The CDR3 extends over 14 amino acids. The germline gives CDR1 LGHNA, CDR2 YNFKEQ. The CDR3 bases are TGTGCCAGCAGCTGGGACAGGGGGTACTACGAGCAGTACTTC. It yields the protein CASSWDRGYYEQYF.